These 27 T cell receptor beta chains were sequenced from one sample in a study of blood T cell repertoires in COVID-19. The repertoire was sequenced with immunoSEQ multiplex PCR; TCRdb's copy has only in-frame clones and lacks some. The data show nearly 70,000 clones, around 80% seen once. Sequenced material: peripheral blood. These TCRs come from a woman older than 75 with acute or convalescent COVID-19.

The V gene is TRBV6-5, the J gene TRBJ1-1, with D possibly being TRBD1 (5 bases). This CDR3 comprises 13 residues. Trimming cost V 8 bases and J 2 bases, with 12 bases left between them. The V gene's germline CDR1 is MNHEY and CDR2 SVGAGI. This CDR3 is CASRQTQNTEAFF. CDR3 in DNA: TGTGCCAGCCGACAGACCCAAAACACTGAAGCTTTCTTT.

This clone was counted between two and nine times. V gene TRBV5-4 combines with J gene TRBJ2-5, with D maybe TRBD1 (6 bases). CDR3 length equals 14 residues. Trimming shortened V by 4 bases and J by 2 bases, and 12 bases separated the two germline ends. The germline V gene encodes CDR1 SGHNT and CDR2 YYREEE (reference sequence). CDR3 bases: TGTGCCAGCAGCGCCGGACAGCTTCAAGAGACCCAGTACTTC. It yields the protein CASSAGQLQETQYF.

DNA for the CDR3: TGTGCCAGCAGCCCGGGACAGGGGGCATATGAGCAGTTCTTC. Translation gives CASSPGQGAYEQFF. The V gene is TRBV3-1 (or the pseudogene TRBV3-2), the J gene TRBJ2-1; TRBD1 agrees at 12 bases. The germline CDR1 and CDR2 sequences are LGHDT and YNNKEL (reference sequence). The CDR3 consists of 14 residues. V dropped 4 bases and J dropped 8; count of bases not matched to a gene: 3.

This clone occurred once. The genes are TRBV6-5 and TRBJ2-4, with 7 bases that match TRBD1. The V and J ends lost 0 bases and 7 bases, in that order; junction bases with no gene match: 9. The germline gives CDR1 MNHEY, CDR2 SVGAGI. This CDR3 region has 16 residues. The CDR3 sequence: CASSYSYEGAANIQYF. In nucleotides, the CDR3 is TGTGCCAGCAGTTACTCGTATGAGGGGGCGGCGAACATTCAGTACTTC.

V usage is TRBV6-1 and J usage is TRBJ2-6; D gene ambiguous. The CDR3 covers 15 residues. Deletions cut 2 bases from V and 3 bases from J, with 8 bases between. Per the germline V gene, CDR1 is MNHNS and CDR2 is SASEGT. CDR3 sequence reads: CASSEFTDGANVLTF. The CDR3 DNA follows: TGTGCCAGCAGTGAATTCACAGATGGGGCCAACGTCCTGACTTTC.

The chain is built from TRBV5-4 and TRBJ2-1; TRBD2 matches 12 bases. This CDR3 is built from 15 residues. V shed 0 bases and J 9 bases; nucleotides not matched to a gene: 4. Germline CDR1 is SGHNT and CDR2 is YYREEE (reference sequence). CDR3 in amino acids: CASSLGTSGALEQFF. Here the CDR3 DNA reads TGTGCCAGCAGCTTGGGGACTAGCGGGGCTCTTGAGCAGTTCTTC.

The chain uses TRBV7-2 and TRBJ2-1; 12 positions match TRBD2. V lost 5 bases, J lost 4 bases, and 6 bases stayed unmatched. In germline, CDR1 is SGHTA, CDR2 FQGNSA. There are 16 residues in the CDR3. The CDR3 spells CASSHGLAGRYNEQFF. CDR3 DNA sequence: TGTGCCAGCAGCCATGGACTAGCGGGGAGGTACAATGAGCAGTTCTTC.

V is TRBV5-8 and J is TRBJ2-1; TRBD1 might be the D (6 bases). CDR3 length: 16 amino acids. Germline V gene sequence: CDR1 SGHTS, CDR2 YDEGEE. The germline V and J ends were trimmed by 4 bases and 0 bases, with 14 bases remaining between them. CDR3 protein: CASSRGQIDSYNEQFF. The DNA for the CDR3 is TGTGCCAGCAGCCGTGGACAGATAGACTCCTACAATGAGCAGTTCTTC. Combining the CDR3 with reference TRBV5-8 and TRBJ2-1 gives the whole variable domain EAGVTQSPTHLIKTRGQQATLRCSPISGHTSVYWYQQALGLGLQFLLWYDEGEERNRGNFPPRFSGRQFPNYSSELNVNALELEDSALYLCASSRGQIDSYNEQFFGPGTRLTVL.

The chain uses TRBV4-2 and TRBJ1-3, with a possible D match to TRBD1 (5 bases). The V end lost 0 bases, the J end lost 2 bases, and 8 bases lay between the germline ends. The length of the CDR3 is 15 residues. Per germline, CDR1 LGHNA and CDR2 YNFKEQ. CDR3 region: CASSQDKGAGNTIYF. CDR3 DNA sequence: TGTGCCAGCAGCCAAGATAAAGGGGCTGGAAACACCATATATTTT.

The V gene is TRBV11-2, the J gene TRBJ1-3; a possible D gene is TRBD1 (6 bases). The ends were cut back, 5 bases at V and 4 bases at J, with 15 bases in the middle. The CDR3 is made up of 15 amino acids. The germline V gene has CDR1 SGHAT and CDR2 FQNNGV. The CDR3 coding sequence is TGTGCCAGCAGCCCCTTCACACAGGGCGGAAACACCATATATTTT. Its protein is CASSPFTQGGNTIYF.

This clone appeared once. The rearrangement joins TRBV27 to TRBJ2-5; D gene unclear. Germline V gene lookup returns CDR1 MNHEY and CDR2 SMNVEV (reference sequence). This CDR3 has 14 residues. With 2 bases removed from V and 7 bases from J, the gap between germline ends came to 14 bases. This CDR3 is CASSLAGSRWTQYF. DNA for the CDR3: TGTGCCAGCAGTTTAGCAGGTAGTCGTTGGACCCAGTACTTC.

The V and J genes are TRBV19 and TRBJ1-3, with D perhaps matching TRBD1 (6 bases). V was cut by 4 bases and J by 2 bases, with 15 bases left in between. CDR1 and CDR2 from the germline V gene are LNHDA and SQIVND (reference sequence). CDR3 size: 16 residues. The CDR3 protein is CASSKQTGWPGNTIYF. CDR3 nucleotides: TGTGCCAGTAGTAAACAAACAGGGTGGCCTGGAAACACCATATATTTT.

This clone was seen only a few times. The chain recombines TRBV2 with TRBJ2-1; D possibly corresponds to TRBD2 (5 bases). V was cut by 2 bases and J by 10 bases, with 12 bases left in between. CDR3 length: 13 residues. CDR1 and CDR2 from the germline V gene are SNHLY and FYNNEI. The CDR3 here is CASSETPPGEQFF. In DNA, the CDR3 is TGTGCCAGCAGTGAAACACCTCCGGGGGAGCAGTTCTTC.

The genes are TRBV5-4 and TRBJ2-3, with TRBD2 as a possible D gene (5 bases). Trimming stripped 3 bases from V and 2 bases from J, with 13 bases between. Germline V lookup: CDR1 SGHNT, CDR2 YYREEE (reference sequence). The CDR3 contains 15 residues. CDR3 region: CASSSADLTTDTQYF. For the CDR3, the DNA is TGTGCCAGCAGCTCGGCGGACTTAACCACAGATACGCAGTATTTT.

This clone has just a few counts. The gene calls are TRBV5-1 and TRBJ2-3; the D gene is possibly TRBD2 (6 bases). CDR1 and CDR2 from the germline V gene are SGHRS and YFSETQ. CDR3 size: 15 residues. V was trimmed by 1 base and J by 11 bases, leaving 20 bases between them. The CDR3 here is CASSLSLYGGEGQYF. As DNA, the CDR3 is TGCGCCAGCAGCTTGTCCTTATACGGGGGTGAGGGGCAGTATTTT.

The V and J genes are TRBV5-1 and TRBJ2-7; no reliable D call. There are 12 residues in the CDR3. V was clipped by 2 bases and J by 4 bases, with 7 bases between them. The germline CDR1 and CDR2 sequences are SGHRS and YFSETQ. Here the CDR3 reads CASSLGGYEQYF. In DNA, the CDR3 is TGCGCCAGCAGCTTAGGCGGATACGAGCAGTACTTC.

The chain employs TRBV3-1 (or the pseudogene TRBV3-2) and TRBJ2-7, with 9 bases aligning to TRBD2. There are 15 residues in the CDR3. Germline V gene lookup returns CDR1 LGHDT and CDR2 YNNKEL (reference sequence). Germline trimming cut 0 bases from V and 3 bases from J; bases unmatched to any gene: 3. CDR3 amino acids: CASSQDPAGGYEQYF. In nucleotides, the CDR3 is TGTGCCAGCAGCCAAGACCCAGCGGGGGGCTACGAGCAGTACTTC.

This clone was detected only a few times. This sequence joins TRBV11-2 and TRBJ2-5; 13 positions match TRBD2. V lost 4 bases and J lost 5; bases outside the gene matches: 7. The V gene's germline CDR1 is SGHAT and CDR2 FQNNGV. The CDR3 length is 16 residues. This chain's CDR3 is CASSSRTSGGRETQYF. The CDR3 DNA sequence: TGTGCCAGCAGCTCCCGGACTAGCGGGGGACGTGAGACCCAGTACTTC.

J is TRBJ2-5 and V is TRBV6-1, with 7 bases aligning to TRBD2. J gave up 5 bases and V 3 bases, and 3 bases lay outside the gene matches. The CDR3 contains 13 residues. The germline V gene has CDR1 MNHNS and CDR2 SASEGT. In DNA, the CDR3 is TGTGCCAGCAGTGACGGGGGGATTGAGACCCAGTACTTC. This translates into CASSDGGIETQYF.

V and J are TRBV5-1 and TRBJ1-1; the match to TRBD1 covers 8 bases. Per germline, CDR1 SGHRS and CDR2 YFSETQ. V lost 5 bases to trimming and J lost 5 bases; unmatched junction nucleotides: 5. This CDR3 contains 13 residues. For the CDR3, the DNA is TGCGCCAGCAGTCTGGACAGGGCTACTGAAGCTTTCTTT. Translation: CASSLDRATEAFF.

The rearrangement links TRBV5-1 to TRBJ1-2, with 8 bases identical to TRBD1. This CDR3 is built from 14 residues. Trimming took 4 bases from V and 2 from J; bases not matched to a gene: 4. From germline, CDR1 is SGHRS and CDR2 YFSETQ. The CDR3 spells CASSPRDRNYGYTF. For the CDR3, the DNA is TGCGCCAGCAGCCCTCGGGACAGGAACTATGGCTACACCTTC. Drawing the rest from reference TRBV5-1 and TRBJ1-2, the complete variable domain is KAGVTQTPRYLIKTRGQQVTLSCSPISGHRSVSWYQQTPGQGLQFLFEYFSETQRNKGNFPGRFSGRQFSNSRSEMNVSTLELGDSALYLCASSPRDRNYGYTFGSGTRLTVV.

The genes are TRBV5-4 and TRBJ2-1; 8 bases match TRBD1. V gave up 0 bases and J gave up 4 bases; unmatched junction bases: 9. The CDR3 runs to 17 residues. Germline V CDR1 and CDR2: SGHNT, YYREEE (reference sequence). In nucleotides, the CDR3 is TGTGCCAGCAGCTTGGGGGCCACCAGGGGGCCTTACAATGAGCAGTTCTTC. Translation: CASSLGATRGPYNEQFF.

The chain uses TRBV3-1 (or the pseudogene TRBV3-2) and TRBJ2-1, with D unresolved. CDR1 is LGHDT and CDR2 is YNNKEL in the germline V gene (reference sequence). The V gene lost 0 bases and the J gene lost 10 bases, with 13 bases spanning the gap. The CDR3 is 14 residues long. This chain's CDR3 is CASSQDTVTSEQFF. Written as DNA, the CDR3 is TGTGCCAGCAGCCAAGATACGGTGACAAGCGAGCAGTTCTTC.

The rearrangement uses TRBV30 and TRBJ1-5, with 9 bases matching TRBD1. J was trimmed by 2 bases and V by 3 bases; bases with no gene match: 5. CDR1 is GTSNPN, CDR2 SVGIG, per germline (reference sequence). The CDR3 consists of 15 residues. The CDR3 region is CAWSSGQGGNQPQHF. Written as DNA, the CDR3 is TGTGCCTGGAGCTCGGGACAGGGAGGCAATCAGCCCCAGCATTTT.

This sequence joins TRBV18 and TRBJ1-1; 9 nucleotides agree with TRBD1. The junction had 6 bases not matched to a gene; V was cut back by 4 bases and J by 3 bases. This CDR3 spans 15 amino acids. CDR1 and CDR2 (germline): KGHSH, LQKENI. As DNA, the CDR3 is TGTGCCAGCTCACTTTACAGGGGGCGAGACACTGAAGCTTTCTTT. Encoded protein: CASSLYRGRDTEAFF.

V is TRBV9 and J is TRBJ2-1; 10 positions agree with TRBD2. This CDR3 spans 16 amino acids. Looked up from germline, CDR1 is SGDLS and CDR2 is YYNGEE. J lost 4 bases, V lost 7 bases, and 11 bases had no gene match. Here the CDR3 DNA reads TGTGCCAGCGGCCCGGGTCTAGCGGGGGCTTACAATGAGCAGTTCTTC. Translated: CASGPGLAGAYNEQFF.

The count of this clone is one. The chain recombines TRBV7-3 with TRBJ2-7; 7 bases are a match to TRBD2. Germline lookup yields CDR1 SGHTA and CDR2 FQGTGA. The CDR3 has 12 amino acids. J lost 6 bases, V lost 8 bases, and 7 bases had no gene match. CDR3 residues: CASSASGGEQYF. The CDR3 bases are TGTGCCAGCTCCGCATCGGGGGGCGAGCAGTACTTC.